This entry concerns a single T cell receptor beta chain. The sample belongs to a study of blood T cell repertoires in COVID-19. Germline V lookup: CDR1 MNHEY, CDR2 SMNVEV (reference sequence). V lost 5 bases to trimming and J lost 6 bases, with 18 bases between them. The CDR3 is made up of 15 amino acids. Produced via immunoSEQ multiplex PCR; TCRdb's table is partial and in-frame only. This sample has 99,000 or so clones, with 80% to 85% found just once. The TCR sequence derives from a man older than 75 with acute or convalescent COVID-19. The gene calls are TRBV27 and TRBJ2-3; tentative D call: TRBD2 (6 bases). Sequenced material: peripheral blood. The CDR3 DNA reads TGTGCCAGCAGTCCCGAAGGGACTTTAAGGGATACGCAGTATTTT. Protein sequence: CASSPEGTLRDTQYF.